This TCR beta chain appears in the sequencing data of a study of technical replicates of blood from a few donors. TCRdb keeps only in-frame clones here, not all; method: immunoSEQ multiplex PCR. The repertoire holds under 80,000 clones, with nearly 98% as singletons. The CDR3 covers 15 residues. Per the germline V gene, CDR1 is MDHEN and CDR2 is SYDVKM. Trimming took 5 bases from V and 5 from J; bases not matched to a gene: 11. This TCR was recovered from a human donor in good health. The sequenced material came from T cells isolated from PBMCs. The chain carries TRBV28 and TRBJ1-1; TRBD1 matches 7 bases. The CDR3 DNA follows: TGTGCCAGCAGTCCCGGAGACAGGGCCGGTACTGAAGCTTTCTTT. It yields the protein CASSPGDRAGTEAFF. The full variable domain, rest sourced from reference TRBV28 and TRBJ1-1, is DVKVTQSSRYLVKRTGEKVFLECVQDMDHENMFWYRQDPGLGLRLIYFSYDVKMKEKGDIPEGYSVSREKKERFSLILESASTNQTSMYLCASSPGDRAGTEAFFGQGTRLTVV.